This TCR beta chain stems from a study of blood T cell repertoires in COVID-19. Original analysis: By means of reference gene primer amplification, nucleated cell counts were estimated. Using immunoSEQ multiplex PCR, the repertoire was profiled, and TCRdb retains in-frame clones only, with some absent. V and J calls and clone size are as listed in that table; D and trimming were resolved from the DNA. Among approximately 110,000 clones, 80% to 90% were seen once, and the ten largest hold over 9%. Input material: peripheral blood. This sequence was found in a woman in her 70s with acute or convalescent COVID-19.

The DNA for the CDR3 is TGCGCCAGCAGCTTGGGACTTCAGGGGGCGGATGAAAAACTGTTTTTT. It specifies CASSLGLQGADEKLFF. The rearrangement links TRBV5-1 to TRBJ1-4; 8 bases align to TRBD1. Germline V CDR1 and CDR2: SGHRS, YFSETQ. The CDR3 covers 16 residues. The V segment lost 0 bases and the J segment 6 bases; nucleotides outside the gene matches: 7.